This record covers a single TCR beta chain. The entry originates in a study of immune evolution from preneoplasia to lung adenocarcinoma. Whole-study context: HLA loss of heterozygosity: roughly 6.6% AIS, around 16% MIA, approximately 35% ADC, none AAH.

The repertoire was sequenced with immunoSEQ multiplex PCR; TCRdb's copy has only in-frame clones and lacks some. Among about 11,000 clones listed, approximately 90% were seen once. The CDR3 spans 13 residues. Germline assignment: CDR1 MNHEY and CDR2 SMNVEV (reference sequence). Trimming shortened V by 4 bases and J by 4 bases, and 10 bases separated the two germline ends. The sequenced material came from FFPE invasive lung adenocarcinoma tissue. The receptor was isolated from a person between 65 and 79 years old with invasive lung adenocarcinoma. V usage is TRBV27 and J usage is TRBJ1-2; D is possibly TRBD1 (6 bases). This CDR3 reads CASSWGAGYGYTF. The DNA of the CDR3 is TGTGCCAGCAGTTGGGGGGCTGGCTATGGCTACACCTTC.